This note documents a single TCR beta chain sequence. The sample originates from a study of blood T cell repertoires in COVID-19. Across the whole study: Nucleic acid was either cDNA or gDNA, and it came from T cells, B-cell-depleted T cells, or PBMCs.

Authors' analysis steps: From reference gene primer amplification, estimates of nucleated cell counts were derived. TCRdb's table, derived via immunoSEQ multiplex PCR, lists solely in-frame clones and lacks some. Clone size and the V and J calls come from that table; the DNA yielded D and trimming. The table shows under 90,000 clones, with roughly three quarters occurring only once. From germline, CDR1 is SGHVS and CDR2 FNYEAQ. The CDR3 length is 11 residues. V was shortened by 4 bases and J by 5 bases, with 5 bases between the two germline ends. The source of this sequence is a human donor in a cohort sampled during active COVID-19. The chain links TRBV7-6 to TRBJ2-5; D gene ambiguous. Sequencing was done on a sample of peripheral blood. The CDR3 here is CASSSPETQYF. The DNA for the CDR3 is TGTGCCAGCAGCTCCCCGGAGACCCAGTACTTC.